Shown below are 3 T cell receptor beta chains from a single sample sequenced in a study of Ad26.COV2.S vaccination and SARS-CoV-2 variants. Some clones are missing from TCRdb's copy, which holds only in-frame ones; the method was immunoSEQ multiplex PCR. The sample carries hundreds of thousands of clones, roughly 90% recorded once. Treatment indicated: about 20 received Ad26.COV2.S at low or high dose, single or two shots; 5 received placebo; per-sample allocation not given. Day 63 after the first injection of vaccine or placebo was the sampling time. Sequenced material: peripheral blood, taken in a trial of Ad26.COV2.S vaccine versus placebo. These receptors were obtained from a person aged 18 to 59 who received the Ad26.COV2.S COVID-19 vaccine or a placebo.

This clone was detected only once. The CDR3 nucleotides read TGTGCCAGCTCACCACGGGGAAGCAATCAGCCCCAGCATTTT. Protein product: CASSPRGSNQPQHF. V is TRBV18 and J is TRBJ1-5; D not resolved. Germline assignment: CDR1 KGHSH and CDR2 LQKENI. V gave up 1 base and J gave up 1 base, with 5 bases separating them. This CDR3 spans 14 amino acids.

The count of this clone is one. The gene calls are TRBV4-1 and TRBJ2-4, with D possibly being TRBD2 (5 bases). With 1 base removed from V and 1 base from J, the gap between germline ends came to 8 bases. The CDR3 consists of 15 residues. Germline CDR1 MGHRA, CDR2 YSYEKL. In DNA form, the CDR3 reads TGCGCCAGCAGCCAAGTGAGGGCCGCCAAAAACATTCAGTACTTC. Translated: CASSQVRAAKNIQYF.

V usage is TRBV6-6 and J usage is TRBJ1-1; no reliable D call. Looked up from germline, CDR1 is MNHNY and CDR2 is SVGAGI (reference sequence). The V gene lost 5 bases and the J gene lost 4 bases, with 11 bases spanning the gap. The CDR3 is 13 amino acids. CDR3 sequence reads: CASSLIQRTEAFF. The CDR3 nucleotides are TGTGCCAGCAGTCTAATACAGCGCACTGAAGCTTTCTTT.